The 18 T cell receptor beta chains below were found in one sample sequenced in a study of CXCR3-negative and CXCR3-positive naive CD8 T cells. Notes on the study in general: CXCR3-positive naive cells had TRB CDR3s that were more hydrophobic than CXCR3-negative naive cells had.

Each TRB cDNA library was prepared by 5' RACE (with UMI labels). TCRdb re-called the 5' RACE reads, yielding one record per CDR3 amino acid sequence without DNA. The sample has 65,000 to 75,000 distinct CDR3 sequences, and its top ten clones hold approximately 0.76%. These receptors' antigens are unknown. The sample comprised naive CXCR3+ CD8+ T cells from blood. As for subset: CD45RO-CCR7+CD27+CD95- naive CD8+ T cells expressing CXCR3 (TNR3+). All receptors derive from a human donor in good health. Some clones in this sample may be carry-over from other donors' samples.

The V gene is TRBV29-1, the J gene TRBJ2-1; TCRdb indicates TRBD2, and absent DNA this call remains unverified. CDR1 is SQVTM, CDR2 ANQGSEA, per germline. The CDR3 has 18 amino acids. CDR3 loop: CSVAGVASGRVGDNEQFF.

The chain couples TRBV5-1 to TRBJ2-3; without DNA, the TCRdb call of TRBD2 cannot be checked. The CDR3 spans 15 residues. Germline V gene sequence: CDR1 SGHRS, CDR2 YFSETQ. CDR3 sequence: CASSYTGGRTDTQYF.

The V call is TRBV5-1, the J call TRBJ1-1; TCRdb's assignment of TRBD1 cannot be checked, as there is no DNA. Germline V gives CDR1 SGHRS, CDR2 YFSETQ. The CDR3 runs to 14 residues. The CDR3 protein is CASSGAGENTEAFF.

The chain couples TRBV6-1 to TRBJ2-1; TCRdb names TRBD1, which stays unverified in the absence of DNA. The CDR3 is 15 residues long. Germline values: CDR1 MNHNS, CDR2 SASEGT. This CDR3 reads CASRPGTGLYNEQFF.

The CDR3 sequence: CSVETGAYEQYF. The chain has TRBV29-1 and TRBJ2-7; TCRdb indicates TRBD1, and absent DNA this call remains unverified. The length of the CDR3 is 12 residues. Germline CDR1 is SQVTM and CDR2 is ANQGSEA.

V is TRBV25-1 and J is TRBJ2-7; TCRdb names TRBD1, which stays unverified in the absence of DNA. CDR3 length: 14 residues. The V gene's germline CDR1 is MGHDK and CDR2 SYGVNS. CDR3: CASSAWTGFYEQYF.

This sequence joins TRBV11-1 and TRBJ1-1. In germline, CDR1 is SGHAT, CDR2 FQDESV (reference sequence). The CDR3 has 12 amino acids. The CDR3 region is CASSYLGAEAFF. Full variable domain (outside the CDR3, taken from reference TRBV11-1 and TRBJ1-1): EAEVAQSPRYKITEKSQAVAFWCDPISGHATLYWYRQILGQGPELLVQFQDESVVDDSQLPKDRFSAERLKGVDSTLKIQPAELGDSAMYLCASSYLGAEAFFGQGTRLTVV.

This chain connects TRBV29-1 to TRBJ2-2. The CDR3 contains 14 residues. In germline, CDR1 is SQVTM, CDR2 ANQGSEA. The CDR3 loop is CSVEANPTTGELFF.

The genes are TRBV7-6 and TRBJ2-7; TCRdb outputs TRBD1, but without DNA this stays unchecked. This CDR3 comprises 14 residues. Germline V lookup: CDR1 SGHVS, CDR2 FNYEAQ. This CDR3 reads CASSSDRGFYEQYF.

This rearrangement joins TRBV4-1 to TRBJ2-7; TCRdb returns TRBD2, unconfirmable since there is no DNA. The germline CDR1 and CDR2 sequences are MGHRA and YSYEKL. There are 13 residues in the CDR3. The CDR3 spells CASSHERAYEQYF.

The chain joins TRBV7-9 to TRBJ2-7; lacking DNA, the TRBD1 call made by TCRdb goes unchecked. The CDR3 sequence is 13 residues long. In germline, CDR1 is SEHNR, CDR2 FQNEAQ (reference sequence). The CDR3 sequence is CASSSRDNYEQYF.

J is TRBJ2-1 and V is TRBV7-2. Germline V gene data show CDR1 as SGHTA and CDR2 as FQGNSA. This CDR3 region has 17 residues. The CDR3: CASTTNEGLSSYNEQFF.

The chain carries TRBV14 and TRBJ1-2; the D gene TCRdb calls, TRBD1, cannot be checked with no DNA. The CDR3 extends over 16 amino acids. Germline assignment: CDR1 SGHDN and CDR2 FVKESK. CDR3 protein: CASSQVRGASVGGYTF.

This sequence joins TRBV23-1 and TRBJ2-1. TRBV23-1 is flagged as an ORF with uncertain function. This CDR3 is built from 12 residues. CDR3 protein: CASSHGEKEQFF.

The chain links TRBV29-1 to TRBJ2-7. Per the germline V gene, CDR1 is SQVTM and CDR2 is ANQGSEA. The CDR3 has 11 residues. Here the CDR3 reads CSVVVGSEQYF.

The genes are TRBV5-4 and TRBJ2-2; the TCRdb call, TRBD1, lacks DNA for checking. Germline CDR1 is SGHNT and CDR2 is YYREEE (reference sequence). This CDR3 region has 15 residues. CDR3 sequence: CASRPGHENTGELFF.

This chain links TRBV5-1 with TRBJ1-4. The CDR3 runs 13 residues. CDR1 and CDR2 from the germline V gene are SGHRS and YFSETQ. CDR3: CASSTNLNEKLFF. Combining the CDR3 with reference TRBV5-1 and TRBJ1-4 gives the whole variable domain KAGVTQTPRYLIKTRGQQVTLSCSPISGHRSVSWYQQTPGQGLQFLFEYFSETQRNKGNFPGRFSGRQFSNSRSEMNVSTLELGDSALYLCASSTNLNEKLFFGSGTQLSVL.

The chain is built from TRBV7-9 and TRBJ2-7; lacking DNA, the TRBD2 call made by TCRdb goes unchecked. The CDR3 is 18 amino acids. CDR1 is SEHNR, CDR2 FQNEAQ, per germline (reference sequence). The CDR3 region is CASSLLVSGTAKRDEQYF.